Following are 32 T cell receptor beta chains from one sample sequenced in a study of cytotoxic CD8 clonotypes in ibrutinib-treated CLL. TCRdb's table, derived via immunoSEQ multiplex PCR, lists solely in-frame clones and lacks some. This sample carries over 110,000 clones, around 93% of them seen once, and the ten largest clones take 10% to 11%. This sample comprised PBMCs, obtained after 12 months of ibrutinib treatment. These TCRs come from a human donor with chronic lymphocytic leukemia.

The CDR3 bases are TGTGCCAGCAGTCAAAAATATCGACAGGGCAATCAGCCCCAGCATTTT. Residues: CASSQKYRQGNQPQHF. The V call is TRBV28, the J call TRBJ1-5, with D possibly being TRBD1 (6 bases). The CDR3 has 16 amino acids. Trimming pared 5 bases from V and 2 bases from J, leaving 16 bases between. CDR1 MDHEN and CDR2 SYDVKM come from the germline V gene.

The CDR3 loop is CASSSQSDLRYTF. CDR3 nucleotide sequence: TGTGCCAGCAGTTCCCAATCTGACCTTCGCTACACCTTC. The genes are TRBV6-5 and TRBJ1-2; D ambiguous. V lost 4 bases to trimming and J lost 9 bases, with 15 bases between them. The V gene's germline CDR1 is MNHEY and CDR2 SVGAGI. This CDR3 has 13 residues.

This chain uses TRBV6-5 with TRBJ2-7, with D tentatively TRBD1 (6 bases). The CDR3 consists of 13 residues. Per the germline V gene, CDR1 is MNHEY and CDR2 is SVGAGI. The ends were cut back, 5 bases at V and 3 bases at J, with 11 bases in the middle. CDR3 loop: CASSLTGFYEQYF. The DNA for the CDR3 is TGTGCCAGCAGTCTTACAGGGTTCTACGAGCAGTACTTC.

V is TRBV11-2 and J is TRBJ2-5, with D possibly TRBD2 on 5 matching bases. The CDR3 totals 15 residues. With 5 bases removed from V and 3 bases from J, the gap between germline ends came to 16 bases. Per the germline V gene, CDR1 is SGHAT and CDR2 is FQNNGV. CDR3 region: CASSLMGARKETQYF. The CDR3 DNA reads TGTGCCAGCAGCCTTATGGGAGCCCGAAAAGAGACCCAGTACTTC.

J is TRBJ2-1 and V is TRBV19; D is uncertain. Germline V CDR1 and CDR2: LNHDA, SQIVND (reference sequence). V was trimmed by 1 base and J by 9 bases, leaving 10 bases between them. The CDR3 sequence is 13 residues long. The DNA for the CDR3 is TGTGCCAGTAGTATAGCAAGCTCTGGTGAGCAGTTCTTC. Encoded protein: CASSIASSGEQFF.

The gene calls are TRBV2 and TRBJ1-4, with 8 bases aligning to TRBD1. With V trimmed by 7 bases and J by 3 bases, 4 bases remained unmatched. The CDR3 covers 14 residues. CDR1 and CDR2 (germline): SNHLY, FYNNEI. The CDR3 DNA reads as TGTGCCAGCACCAGACAGGGGTCTAATGAAAAACTGTTTTTT. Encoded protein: CASTRQGSNEKLFF.

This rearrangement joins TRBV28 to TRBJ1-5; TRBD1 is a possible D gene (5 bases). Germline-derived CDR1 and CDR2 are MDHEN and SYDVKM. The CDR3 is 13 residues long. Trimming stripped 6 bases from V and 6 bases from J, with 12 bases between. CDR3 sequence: CASSPTGAQPQHF. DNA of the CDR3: TGTGCCAGCAGCCCAACCGGGGCTCAGCCCCAGCATTTT. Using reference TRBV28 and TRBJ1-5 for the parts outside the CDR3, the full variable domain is DVKVTQSSRYLVKRTGEKVFLECVQDMDHENMFWYRQDPGLGLRLIYFSYDVKMKEKGDIPEGYSVSREKKERFSLILESASTNQTSMYLCASSPTGAQPQHFGDGTRLSIL.

CDR3: CASSLLAGSEQYF. The CDR3 DNA reads TGTGCCAGCAGCCTCCTAGCGGGTAGCGAGCAGTACTTC. The chain carries TRBV7-2 and TRBJ2-7, with 8 bases aligning to TRBD2. Germline V gives CDR1 SGHTA, CDR2 FQGNSA. The CDR3 extends over 13 amino acids. J lost 6 bases, V lost 5 bases, and 6 bases had no gene match.

Written as DNA, the CDR3 is TGTGCCAGCAGTTCCGGACCTTTCCAAGAGACCCAGTACTTC. Encoded protein: CASSSGPFQETQYF. This chain joins TRBV27 and TRBJ2-5; the D is unclear. Germline V gives CDR1 MNHEY, CDR2 SMNVEV (reference sequence). Trimming cost V 4 bases and J 1 base, with 10 bases left between them. CDR3 size: 14 residues.

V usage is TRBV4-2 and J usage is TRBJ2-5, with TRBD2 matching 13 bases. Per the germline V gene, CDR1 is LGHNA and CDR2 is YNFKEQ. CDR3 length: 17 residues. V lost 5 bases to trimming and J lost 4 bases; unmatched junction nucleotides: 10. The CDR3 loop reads CASSSPGGLAGVETQYF. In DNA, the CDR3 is TGTGCCAGCAGCTCCCCCGGAGGACTAGCGGGAGTAGAGACCCAGTACTTC.

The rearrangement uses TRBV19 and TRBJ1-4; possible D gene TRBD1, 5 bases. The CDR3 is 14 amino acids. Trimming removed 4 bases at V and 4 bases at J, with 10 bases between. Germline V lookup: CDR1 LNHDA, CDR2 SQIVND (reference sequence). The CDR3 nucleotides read TGTGCCAGTAGTAGTGACAGATATAATGAAAAACTGTTTTTT. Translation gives CASSSDRYNEKLFF.

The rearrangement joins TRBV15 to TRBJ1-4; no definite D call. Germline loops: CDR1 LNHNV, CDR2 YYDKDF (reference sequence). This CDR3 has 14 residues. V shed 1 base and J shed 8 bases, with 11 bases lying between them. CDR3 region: CATSRGQLREKLFF. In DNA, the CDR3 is TGTGCCACCAGCAGAGGGCAGTTGAGGGAAAAACTGTTTTTT.

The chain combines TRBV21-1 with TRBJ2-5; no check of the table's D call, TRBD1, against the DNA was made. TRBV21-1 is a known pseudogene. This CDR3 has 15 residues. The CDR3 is CASSKVEGVGETQYF. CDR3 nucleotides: TGTGCCAGCAGCAAAGTAGAGGGGGTAGGAGAGACCCAGTACTTC.

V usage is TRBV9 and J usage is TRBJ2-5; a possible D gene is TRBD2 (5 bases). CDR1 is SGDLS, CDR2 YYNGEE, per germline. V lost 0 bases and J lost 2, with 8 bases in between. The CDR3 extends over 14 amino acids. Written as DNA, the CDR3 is TGTGCCAGCAGCGTAGGGACTCTACAAGAGACCCAGTACTTC. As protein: CASSVGTLQETQYF.

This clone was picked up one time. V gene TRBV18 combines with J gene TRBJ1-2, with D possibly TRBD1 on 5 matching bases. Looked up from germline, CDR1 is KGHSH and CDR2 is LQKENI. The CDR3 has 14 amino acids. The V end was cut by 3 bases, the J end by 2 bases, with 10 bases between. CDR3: CASSPTWGNYGYTF. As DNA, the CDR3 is TGTGCCAGCTCACCCACGTGGGGGAACTATGGCTACACCTTC.

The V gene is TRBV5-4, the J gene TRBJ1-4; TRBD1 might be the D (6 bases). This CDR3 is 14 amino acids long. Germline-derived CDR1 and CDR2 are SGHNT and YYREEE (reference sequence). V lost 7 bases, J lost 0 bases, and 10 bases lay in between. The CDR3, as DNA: TGTGCCAGCGGGCCAGGGGCAACTAATGAAAAACTGTTTTTT. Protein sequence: CASGPGATNEKLFF. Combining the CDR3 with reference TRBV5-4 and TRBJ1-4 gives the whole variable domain ETGVTQSPTHLIKTRGQQVTLRCSSQSGHNTVSWYQQALGQGPQFIFQYYREEENGRGNFPPRFSGLQFPNYSSELNVNALELDDSALYLCASGPGATNEKLFFGSGTQLSVL.

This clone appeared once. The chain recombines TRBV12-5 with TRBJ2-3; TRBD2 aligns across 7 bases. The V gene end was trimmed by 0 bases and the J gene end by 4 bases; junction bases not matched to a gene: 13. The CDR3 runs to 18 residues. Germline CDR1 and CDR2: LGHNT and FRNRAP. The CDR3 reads CASGLVLPLRELADTQYF. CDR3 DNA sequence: TGTGCTAGTGGTTTGGTACTCCCGTTGCGGGAGCTGGCAGATACGCAGTATTTT.

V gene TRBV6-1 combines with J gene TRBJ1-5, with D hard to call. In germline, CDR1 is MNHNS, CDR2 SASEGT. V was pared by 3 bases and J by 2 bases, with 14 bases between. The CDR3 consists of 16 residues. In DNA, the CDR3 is TGTGCCAGCAGTGAGTTCGGGGTTTGGGGCAATCAGCCCCAGCATTTT. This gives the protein CASSEFGVWGNQPQHF.

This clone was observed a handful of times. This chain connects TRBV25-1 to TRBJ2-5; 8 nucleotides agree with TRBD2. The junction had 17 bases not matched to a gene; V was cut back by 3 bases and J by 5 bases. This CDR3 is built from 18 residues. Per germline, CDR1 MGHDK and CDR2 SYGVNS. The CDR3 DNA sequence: TGTGCCAGCAGTGATATGCGGATCGAGCGGGAGTATATGGAGACCCAGTACTTC. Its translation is CASSDMRIEREYMETQYF. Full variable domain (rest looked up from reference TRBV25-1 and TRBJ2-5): EADIYQTPRYLVIGTGKKITLECSQTMGHDKMYWYQQDPGMELHLIHYSYGVNSTEKGDLSSESTVSRIRTEHFPLTLESARPSHTSQYLCASSDMRIEREYMETQYFGPGTRLLVL.

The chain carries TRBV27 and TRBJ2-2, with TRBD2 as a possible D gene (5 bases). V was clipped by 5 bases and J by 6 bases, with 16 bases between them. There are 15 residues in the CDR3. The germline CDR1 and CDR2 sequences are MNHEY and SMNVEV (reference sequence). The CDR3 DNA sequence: TGTGCCAGCAGTCCCCCCCAGCGGTGGTCCGGGGAGCTGTTTTTT. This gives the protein CASSPPQRWSGELFF.

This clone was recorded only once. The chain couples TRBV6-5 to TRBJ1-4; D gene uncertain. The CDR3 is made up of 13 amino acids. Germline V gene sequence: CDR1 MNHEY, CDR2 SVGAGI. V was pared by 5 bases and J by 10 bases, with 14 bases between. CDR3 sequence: CASSVDALAKLFF. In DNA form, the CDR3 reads TGTGCCAGCAGTGTAGACGCGCTTGCAAAACTGTTTTTT.

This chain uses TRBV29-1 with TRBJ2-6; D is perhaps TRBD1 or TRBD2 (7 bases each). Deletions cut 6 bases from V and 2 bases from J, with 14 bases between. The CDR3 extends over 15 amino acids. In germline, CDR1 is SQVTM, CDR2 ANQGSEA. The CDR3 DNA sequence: TGCAGCGTCTCTCCAGGGGGGGCTGGGGCCAACGTCCTGACTTTC. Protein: CSVSPGGAGANVLTF.

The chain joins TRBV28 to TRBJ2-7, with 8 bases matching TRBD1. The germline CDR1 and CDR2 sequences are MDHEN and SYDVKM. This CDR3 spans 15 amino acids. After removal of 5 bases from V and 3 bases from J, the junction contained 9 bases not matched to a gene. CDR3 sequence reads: CASSQTDRDLYEQYF. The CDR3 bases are TGTGCCAGCAGTCAGACGGACAGGGACCTCTACGAGCAGTACTTC.

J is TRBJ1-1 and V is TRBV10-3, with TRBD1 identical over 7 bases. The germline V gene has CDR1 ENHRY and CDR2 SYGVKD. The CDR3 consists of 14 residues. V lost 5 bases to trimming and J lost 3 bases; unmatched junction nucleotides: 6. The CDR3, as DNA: TGTGCCATCAGTCCGACAGGGATGGACACTGAAGCTTTCTTT. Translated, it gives CAISPTGMDTEAFF.

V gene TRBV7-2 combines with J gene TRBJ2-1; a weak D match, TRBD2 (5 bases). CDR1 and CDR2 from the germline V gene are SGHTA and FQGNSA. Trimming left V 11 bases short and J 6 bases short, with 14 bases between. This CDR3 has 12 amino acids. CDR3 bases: TGTGCCCTCCGGCGGGTTCGCAATGAGCAGTTCTTC. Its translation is CALRRVRNEQFF.

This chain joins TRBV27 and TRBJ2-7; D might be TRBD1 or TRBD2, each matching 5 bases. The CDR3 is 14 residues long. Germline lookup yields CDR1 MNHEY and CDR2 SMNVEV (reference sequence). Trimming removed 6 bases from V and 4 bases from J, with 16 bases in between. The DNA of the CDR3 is TGTGCCAGCAGCTCCGGGACCCAGAGATACGAGCAGTACTTC. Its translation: CASSSGTQRYEQYF.

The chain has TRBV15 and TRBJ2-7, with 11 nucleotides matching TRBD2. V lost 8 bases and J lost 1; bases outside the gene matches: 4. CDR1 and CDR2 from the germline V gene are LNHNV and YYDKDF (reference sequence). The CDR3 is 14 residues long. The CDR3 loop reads CATGRTSGSYEQYF. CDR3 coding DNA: TGTGCCACCGGAAGGACTAGCGGGTCCTACGAGCAGTACTTC. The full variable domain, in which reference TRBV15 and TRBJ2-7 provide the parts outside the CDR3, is DAMVIQNPRYQVTQFGKPVTLSCSQTLNHNVMYWYQQKSSQAPKLLFHYYDKDFNNEADTPDNFQSRRPNTSFCFLDIRSPGLGDTAMYLCATGRTSGSYEQYFGPGTRLTVT.

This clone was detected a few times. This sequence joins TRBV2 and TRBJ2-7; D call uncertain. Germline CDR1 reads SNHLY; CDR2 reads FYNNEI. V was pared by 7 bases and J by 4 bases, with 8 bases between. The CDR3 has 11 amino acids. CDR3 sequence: CASTGQYEQYF. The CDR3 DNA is TGTGCCAGCACTGGCCAGTACGAGCAGTACTTC.

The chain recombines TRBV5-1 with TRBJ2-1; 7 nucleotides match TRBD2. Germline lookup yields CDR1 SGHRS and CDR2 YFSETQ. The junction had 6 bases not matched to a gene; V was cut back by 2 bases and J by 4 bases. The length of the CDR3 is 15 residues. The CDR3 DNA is TGCGCCAGCAGCTTCTCTAGCGGAGGGTACAATGAGCAGTTCTTC. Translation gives CASSFSSGGYNEQFF.

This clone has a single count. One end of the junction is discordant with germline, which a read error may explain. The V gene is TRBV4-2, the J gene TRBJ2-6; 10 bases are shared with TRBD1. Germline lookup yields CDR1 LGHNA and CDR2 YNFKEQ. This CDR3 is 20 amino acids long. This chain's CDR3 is CASSQGKSTGGLSGANVLTF. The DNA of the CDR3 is TGTGCCAGCAGTCAAGGCAAGTCGACAGGGGGCCTATCTGGGGCCAACGTCCTGACTTTC.

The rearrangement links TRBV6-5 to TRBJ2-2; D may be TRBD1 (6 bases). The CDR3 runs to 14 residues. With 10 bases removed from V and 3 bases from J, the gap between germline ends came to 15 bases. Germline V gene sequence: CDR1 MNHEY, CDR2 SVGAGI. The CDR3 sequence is CAIGLGADTGELFF. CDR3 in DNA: TGTGCCATTGGACTGGGGGCGGACACCGGGGAGCTGTTTTTT.

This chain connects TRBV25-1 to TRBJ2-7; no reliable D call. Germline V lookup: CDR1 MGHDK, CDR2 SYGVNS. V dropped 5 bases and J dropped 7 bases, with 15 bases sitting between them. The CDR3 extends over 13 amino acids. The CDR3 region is CASSRKGVGEQYF. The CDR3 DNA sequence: TGTGCCAGCAGTCGGAAGGGTGTGGGTGAGCAGTACTTC.